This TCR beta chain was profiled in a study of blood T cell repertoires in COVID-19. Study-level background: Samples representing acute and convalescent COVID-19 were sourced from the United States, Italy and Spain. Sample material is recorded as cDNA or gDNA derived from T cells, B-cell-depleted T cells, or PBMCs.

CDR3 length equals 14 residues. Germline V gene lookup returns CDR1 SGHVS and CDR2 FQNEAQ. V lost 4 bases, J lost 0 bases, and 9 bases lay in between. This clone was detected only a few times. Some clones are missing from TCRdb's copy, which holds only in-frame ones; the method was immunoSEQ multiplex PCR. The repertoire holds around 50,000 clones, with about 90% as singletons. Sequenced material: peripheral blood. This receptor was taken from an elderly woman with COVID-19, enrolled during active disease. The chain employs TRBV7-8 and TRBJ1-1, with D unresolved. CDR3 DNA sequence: TGTGCCAGCAGCTCGAACAGAGTGAACACTGAAGCTTTCTTT. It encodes CASSSNRVNTEAFF.